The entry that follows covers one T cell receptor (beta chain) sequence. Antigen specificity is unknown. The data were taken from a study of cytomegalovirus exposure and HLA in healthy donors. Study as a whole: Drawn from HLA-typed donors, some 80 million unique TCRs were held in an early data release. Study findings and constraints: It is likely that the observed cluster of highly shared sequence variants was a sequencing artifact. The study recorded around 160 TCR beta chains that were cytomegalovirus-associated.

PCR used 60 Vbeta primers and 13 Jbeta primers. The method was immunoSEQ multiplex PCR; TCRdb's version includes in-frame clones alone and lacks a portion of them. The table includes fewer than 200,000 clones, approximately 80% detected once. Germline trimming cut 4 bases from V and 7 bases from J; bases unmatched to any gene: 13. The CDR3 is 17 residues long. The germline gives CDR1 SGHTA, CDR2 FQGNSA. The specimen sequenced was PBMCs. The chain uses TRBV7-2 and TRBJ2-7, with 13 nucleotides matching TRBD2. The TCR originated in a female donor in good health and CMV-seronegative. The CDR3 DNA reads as TGTGCCAGCAGCTCAACACGAGGGGGACTAGCGGGACGAGAGCAGTACTTC. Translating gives CASSSTRGGLAGREQYF.